This T cell receptor (beta chain) was identified in a study of PD-1 blockade in classical Hodgkin lymphoma. This CDR3 comprises 17 residues. Germline V gene sequence: CDR1 MGHRA, CDR2 YSYEKL. V was clipped by 1 base and J by 6 bases; unmatched bases: 12. Findings and limits, study-wide: Newly diagnosed patients were reported to exhibit reduced baseline TCR diversity relative to healthy donors.

To note about this clone: Its antigen is not identified.

Repertoires were generated with immunoSEQ multiplex PCR, while TCRdb's copy carries only in-frame clones and drops some. The sample has around 5,000 clones, about 60% seen once; the top ten hold roughly three fifths. Each patient experienced a relapse that followed autologous stem cell transplantation, and brentuximab vedotin exposure varied. The TCR originated in a human donor with classical Hodgkin lymphoma. V and J are TRBV4-1 and TRBJ1-1; TRBD1 matches at 9 bases. The sample here was peripheral blood mononuclear cells (PBMCs), taken at baseline. Here the CDR3 DNA reads TGCGCCAGCAGCCAAGTCATACCGGGACAGGGAGTCCCTGAAGCTTTCTTT. Its translation is CASSQVIPGQGVPEAFF.